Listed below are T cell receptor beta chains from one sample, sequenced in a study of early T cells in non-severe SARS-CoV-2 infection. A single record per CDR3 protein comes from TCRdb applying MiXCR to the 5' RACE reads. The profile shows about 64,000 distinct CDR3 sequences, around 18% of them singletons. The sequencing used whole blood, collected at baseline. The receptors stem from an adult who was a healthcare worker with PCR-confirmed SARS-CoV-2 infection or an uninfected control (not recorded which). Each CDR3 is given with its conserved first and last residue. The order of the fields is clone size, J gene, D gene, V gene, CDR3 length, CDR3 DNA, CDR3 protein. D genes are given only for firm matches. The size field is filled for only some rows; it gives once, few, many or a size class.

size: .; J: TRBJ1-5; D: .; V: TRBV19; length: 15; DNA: TGTGCCGCCTCTCAAACCAGGGTAATCGGACAGCCCCAGCATTTT; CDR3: CAASQTRVIGQPQHF
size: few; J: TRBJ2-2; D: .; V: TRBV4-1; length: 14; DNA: TGCGCCAGCAGCTCGACCCCCCAGCCCGGGGAGCTTTTTTTT; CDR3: CASSSTPQPGELFF
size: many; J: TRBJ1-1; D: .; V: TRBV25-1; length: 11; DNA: TGTGCCAGTTGGTGGGGAGCTGAAGCTTTCTTT; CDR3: CASWWGAEAFF
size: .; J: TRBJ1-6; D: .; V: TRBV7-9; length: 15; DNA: TGTGCCAGCAGCTTAGCGGGTCTGGGATGGTCACCCCTCCACTTT; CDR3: CASSLAGLGWSPLHF
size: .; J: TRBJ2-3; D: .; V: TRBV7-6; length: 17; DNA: TGTGCCAGCAGCTTAAGTGGGGCGGGCGCTAGCACAGATACGCAGTATTTT; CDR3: CASSLSGAGASTDTQYF
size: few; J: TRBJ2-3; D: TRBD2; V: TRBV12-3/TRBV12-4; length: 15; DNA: TGTGCCAGCAGAAGACTAGCGGTAGCTTTAGATACGCAGTATTTT; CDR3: CASRRLAVALDTQYF
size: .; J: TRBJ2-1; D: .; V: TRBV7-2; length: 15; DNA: TGTGCCAGCAGCTTAGTTCGAAGCTCCTACAATGAGCAGTTCTTC; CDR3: CASSLVRSSYNEQFF
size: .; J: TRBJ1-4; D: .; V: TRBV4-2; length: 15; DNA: TGTGCCAGCAGCCCGCGGGGCGGAGATTTTGAAAAACTGTTTTTT; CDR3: CASSPRGGDFEKLFF
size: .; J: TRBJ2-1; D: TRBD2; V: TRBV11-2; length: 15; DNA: TGTGCCAGCAGAAGACTAGCGGCTACCTACAATGAGCAGTTCTTC; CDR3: CASRRLAATYNEQFF
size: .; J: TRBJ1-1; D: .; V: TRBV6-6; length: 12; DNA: TGTGCCAGCAGTTACAAGGGGACTGAAGCTTTCTTT; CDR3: CASSYKGTEAFF